The rows below give T cell receptor beta chains drawn from one sample of a study of T-cell reconstitution after alpha-beta-depleted transplantation in children. TCRdb re-called the PCR reads through MiXCR, storing one row per CDR3 protein. The data contain more than 90,000 distinct CDR3 sequences, roughly 7.7% of them singletons. The specimen comprised PBMCs from the stem cell graft donor, sampled from the stem cell graft. The receptors were sampled from a human donor who donated a stem cell graft to a child with congenital amegakaryocytic thrombocytopenia. Each CDR3 is given without its conserved first and last residue. D genes are given only for firm matches. Expanded clones are given a class, and other clones once, few, many or no size at all.

TRBJ1-2 TRBV3-1 10 many - ASSRANYGYT
TRBJ1-6 TRBV13 10 many - ASSFRDSPLH
TRBJ2-6 TRBV5-1 13 many - ATQGTNSGANVLT
TRBJ2-7 TRBV5-4 13 many TRBD2 ASSVTSGSSNEQY
TRBJ1-2 TRBV12-3/TRBV12-4 13 many TRBD1 ASSFRGTGAYGYT
TRBJ1-1 TRBV29-1 9 many - SVEVAQATF
TRBJ2-7 TRBV7-8 15 many TRBD2 ASSLGGGLAGFGEQY
TRBJ1-2 TRBV12-3/TRBV12-4 9 many - ASRGEDGYT
TRBJ2-3 TRBV5-4 14 many - ASSRPGRRQPDTQY
TRBJ2-7 TRBV20-1 11 many TRBD1 SARDRETYEQY
TRBJ2-3 TRBV9 13 many TRBD1 ASSSPGQGPDTQY
TRBJ1-2 TRBV28 9 many - ASSRTDGYT
TRBJ2-2 TRBV29-1 11 many - SVDRENTGELF
TRBJ1-2 TRBV5-1 15 many - ASSNTGSGVIGMGYT
TRBJ1-5 TRBV20-1 10 many - SASDSNQPQH
TRBJ1-2 TRBV5-1 13 - - ASSLARWDDYGYT
TRBJ2-5 TRBV4-1 14 many TRBD2 ASSQEWAGGEETQY
TRBJ2-2 TRBV7-2 13 - - ASSSGPGGTGELF
TRBJ2-1 TRBV27 15 many - ASSYFGGGNSYNEQF